This TCR beta chain was identified in a study of blood T cell repertoires in COVID-19. About the study: Italy, Spain and the United States were the sources of the convalescent and acute COVID-19 samples. Nucleic acid was either cDNA or gDNA, and it came from T cells, B-cell-depleted T cells, or PBMCs.

As originally analysed: Reference gene primer amplification yielded estimated nucleated cell counts. The table came from immunoSEQ multiplex PCR; TCRdb's copy has only in-frame clones and leaves some out. The V and J calls and clone size are taken from that table; D and trimming were inferred from the DNA. The sample has about 180,000 clones; about 72% are singletons. From germline, CDR1 is LNHDA and CDR2 SQIVND (reference sequence). The length of the CDR3 is 17 residues. V lost 3 bases and J lost 0, with 17 bases in between. This clone was seen more than once but under ten times. All recovered Cohort 3 donors got two negative PCRs, got clearance, or saw symptom resolution.

The chain uses TRBV19 and TRBJ1-1, with D possibly TRBD1 on 5 matching bases. The clonotype originates from a woman in her forties or fifties who had recovered from COVID-19. Sequenced input: PBMCs or T cells enriched from blood (not recorded which). The CDR3 loop reads CASSIIFIPGMNTEAFF. In nucleotides, the CDR3 is TGTGCCAGTAGTATTATTTTCATCCCAGGGATGAACACTGAAGCTTTCTTT.